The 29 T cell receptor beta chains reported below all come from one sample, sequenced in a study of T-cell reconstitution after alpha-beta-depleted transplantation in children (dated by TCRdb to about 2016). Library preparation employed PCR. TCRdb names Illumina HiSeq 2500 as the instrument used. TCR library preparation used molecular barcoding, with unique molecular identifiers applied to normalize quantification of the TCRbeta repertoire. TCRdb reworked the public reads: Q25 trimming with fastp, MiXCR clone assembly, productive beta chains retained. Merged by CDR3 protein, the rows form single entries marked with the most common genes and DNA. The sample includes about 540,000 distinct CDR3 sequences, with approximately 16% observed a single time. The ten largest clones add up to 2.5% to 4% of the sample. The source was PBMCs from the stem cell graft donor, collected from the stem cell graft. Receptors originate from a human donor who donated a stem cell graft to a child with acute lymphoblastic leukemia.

The CDR3 here is CASSLGTGGEKLFF. The CDR3 DNA sequence: TGTGCCAGCAGTTTAGGTACCGGCGGGGAAAAACTGTTTTTT. The chain couples TRBV12-3 or TRBV12-4 to TRBJ1-4, with D hard to call. The ends were cut back, 1 base at V and 8 bases at J, with 11 bases in the middle. The CDR3 sequence is 14 residues long.

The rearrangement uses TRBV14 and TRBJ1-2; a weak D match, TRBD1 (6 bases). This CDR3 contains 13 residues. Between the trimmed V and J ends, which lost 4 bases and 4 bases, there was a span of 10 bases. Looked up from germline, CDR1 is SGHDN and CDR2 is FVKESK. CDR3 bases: TGTGCCAGCAGCCCCAACAGGGTCTATGGCTACACCTTC. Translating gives CASSPNRVYGYTF.

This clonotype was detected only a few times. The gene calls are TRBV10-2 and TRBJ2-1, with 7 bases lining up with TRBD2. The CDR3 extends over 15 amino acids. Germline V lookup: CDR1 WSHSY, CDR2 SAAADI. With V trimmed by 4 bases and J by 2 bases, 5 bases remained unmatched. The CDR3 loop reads CASSVGGSPYNEQFF. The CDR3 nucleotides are TGCGCCAGCAGTGTAGGCGGGAGTCCCTACAATGAGCAGTTCTTC.

The CDR3 reads CASSQEATSGRIDEQFF. In nucleotides, the CDR3 is TGTGCCAGCAGCCAAGAGGCGACTAGCGGGAGAATCGATGAGCAGTTCTTC. The chain recombines TRBV4-2 with TRBJ2-1; 12 bases map to TRBD2. The CDR3 runs to 17 residues. CDR1 LGHNA and CDR2 YNFKEQ come from the germline V gene. V lost 0 bases to trimming and J lost 8 bases; unmatched junction nucleotides: 8.

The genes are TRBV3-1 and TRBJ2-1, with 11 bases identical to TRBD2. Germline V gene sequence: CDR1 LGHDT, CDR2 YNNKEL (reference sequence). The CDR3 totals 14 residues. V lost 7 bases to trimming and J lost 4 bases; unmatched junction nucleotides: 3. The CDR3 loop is CASTGTSGYNEQFF. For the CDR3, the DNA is TGTGCCAGCACCGGGACTAGCGGATACAATGAGCAGTTCTTC.

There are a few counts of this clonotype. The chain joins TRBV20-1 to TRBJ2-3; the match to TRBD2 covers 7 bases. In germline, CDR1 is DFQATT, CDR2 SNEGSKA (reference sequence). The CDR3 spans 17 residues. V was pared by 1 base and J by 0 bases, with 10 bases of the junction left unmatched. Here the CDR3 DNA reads TGCAGTGCTAGAGTCGAGGGACTACCCAAAAGCACAGATACGCAGTATTTT. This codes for CSARVEGLPKSTDTQYF.

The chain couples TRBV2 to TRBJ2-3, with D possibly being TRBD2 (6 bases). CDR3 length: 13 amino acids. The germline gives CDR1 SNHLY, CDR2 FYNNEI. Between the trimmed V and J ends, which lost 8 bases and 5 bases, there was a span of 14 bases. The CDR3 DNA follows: TGTGCCAGCTTAGCCGGGAGTGGAGATACGCAGTATTTT. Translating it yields CASLAGSGDTQYF.

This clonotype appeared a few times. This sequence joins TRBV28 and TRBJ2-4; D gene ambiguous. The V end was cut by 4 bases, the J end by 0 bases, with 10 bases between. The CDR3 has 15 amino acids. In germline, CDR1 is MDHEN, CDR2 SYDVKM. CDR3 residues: CASSSLETAKNIQYF. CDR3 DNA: TGTGCCAGCAGTTCGCTCGAAACAGCCAAAAACATTCAGTACTTC.

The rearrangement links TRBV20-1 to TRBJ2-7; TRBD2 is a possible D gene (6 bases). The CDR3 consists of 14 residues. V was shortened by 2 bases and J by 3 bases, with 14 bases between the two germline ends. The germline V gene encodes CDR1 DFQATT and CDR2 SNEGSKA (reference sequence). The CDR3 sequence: CSARNAGLYYEQYF. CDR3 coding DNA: TGCAGTGCTAGAAACGCGGGACTTTACTACGAGCAGTACTTC.

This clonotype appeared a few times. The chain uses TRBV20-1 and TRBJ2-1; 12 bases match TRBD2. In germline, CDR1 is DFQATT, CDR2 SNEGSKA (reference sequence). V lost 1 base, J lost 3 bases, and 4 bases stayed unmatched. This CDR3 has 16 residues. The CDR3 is CSARGRLAGDYNEQFF. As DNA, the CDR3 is TGCAGTGCTAGAGGGAGACTAGCGGGGGACTACAATGAGCAGTTCTTC.

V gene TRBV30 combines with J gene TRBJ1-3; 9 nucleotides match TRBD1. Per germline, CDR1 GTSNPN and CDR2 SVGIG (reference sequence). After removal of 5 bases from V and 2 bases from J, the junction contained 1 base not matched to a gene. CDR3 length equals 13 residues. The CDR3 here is CAWGTGPGNTIYF. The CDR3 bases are TGTGCCTGGGGGACAGGGCCTGGAAACACCATATATTTT.

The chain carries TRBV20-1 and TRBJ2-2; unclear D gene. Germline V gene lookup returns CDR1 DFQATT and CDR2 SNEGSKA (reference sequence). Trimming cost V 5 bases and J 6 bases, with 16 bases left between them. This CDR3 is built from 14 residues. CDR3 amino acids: CSARTLGRSGELFF. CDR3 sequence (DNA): TGCAGTGCTCGAACTCTGGGCCGGTCCGGGGAGCTGTTTTTT.

CDR3 DNA sequence: TGTGCTAGTGGTTTGACGTCAACAAAACTGTTTTTT. This gives the protein CASGLTSTKLFF. The chain couples TRBV12-5 to TRBJ1-4, with D uncertain. V dropped 2 bases and J dropped 10 bases, with 8 bases sitting between them. The CDR3 length is 12 residues. The germline CDR1 and CDR2 sequences are LGHNT and FRNRAP.

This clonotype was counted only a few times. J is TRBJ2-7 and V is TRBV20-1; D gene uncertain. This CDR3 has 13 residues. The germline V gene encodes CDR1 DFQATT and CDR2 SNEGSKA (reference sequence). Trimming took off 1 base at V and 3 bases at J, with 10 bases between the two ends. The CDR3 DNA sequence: TGCAGTGCTAGAGTTTATGCAGGCTACGAGCAGTACTTC. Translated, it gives CSARVYAGYEQYF.

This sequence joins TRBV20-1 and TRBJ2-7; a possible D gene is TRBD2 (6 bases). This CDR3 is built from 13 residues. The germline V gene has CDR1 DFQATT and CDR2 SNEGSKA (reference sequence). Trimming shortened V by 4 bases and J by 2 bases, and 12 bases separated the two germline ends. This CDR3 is CSAIPSVTYEQYF. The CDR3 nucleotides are TGCAGTGCTATCCCTAGCGTCACCTACGAGCAGTACTTC.

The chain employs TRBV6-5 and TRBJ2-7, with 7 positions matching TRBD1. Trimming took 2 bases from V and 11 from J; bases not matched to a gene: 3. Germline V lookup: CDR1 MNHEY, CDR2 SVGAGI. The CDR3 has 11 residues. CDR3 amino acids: CASSYGTVEYF. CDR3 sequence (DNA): TGTGCCAGCAGTTACGGGACAGTTGAGTACTTC.

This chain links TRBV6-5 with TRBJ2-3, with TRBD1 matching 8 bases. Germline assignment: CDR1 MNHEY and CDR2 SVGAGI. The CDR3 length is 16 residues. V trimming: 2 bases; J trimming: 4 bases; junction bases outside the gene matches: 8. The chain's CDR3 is CASSYPQGGGPDTQYF. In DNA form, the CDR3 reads TGTGCCAGCAGTTACCCACAGGGGGGAGGCCCAGATACGCAGTATTTT.

The chain's CDR3 is CASSELGREAIYGYTF. As DNA, the CDR3 is TGTGCCAGCAGTGAATTGGGCAGGGAGGCCATCTATGGCTACACCTTC. The rearrangement joins TRBV25-1 to TRBJ1-2, with D maybe TRBD1 (5 bases). Germline CDR1 and CDR2: MGHDK and SYGVNS. The CDR3 length is 16 residues. The V end was cut by 1 base, the J end by 4 bases, with 16 bases between.

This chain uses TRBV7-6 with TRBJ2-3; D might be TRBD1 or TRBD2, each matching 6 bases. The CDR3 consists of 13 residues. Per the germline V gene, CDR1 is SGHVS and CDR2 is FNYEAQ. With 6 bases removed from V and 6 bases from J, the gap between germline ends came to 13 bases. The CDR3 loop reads CASRPGAGDTQYF. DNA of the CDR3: TGTGCCAGCAGACCGGGGGCAGGGGATACGCAGTATTTT.

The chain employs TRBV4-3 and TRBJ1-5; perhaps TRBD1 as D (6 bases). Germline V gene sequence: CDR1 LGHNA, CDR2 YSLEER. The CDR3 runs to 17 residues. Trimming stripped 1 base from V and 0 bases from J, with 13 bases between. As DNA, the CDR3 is TGCGCCAGCAGCCAAGCCCCGGGGGGACATAGCAATCAGCCCCAGCATTTT. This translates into CASSQAPGGHSNQPQHF.

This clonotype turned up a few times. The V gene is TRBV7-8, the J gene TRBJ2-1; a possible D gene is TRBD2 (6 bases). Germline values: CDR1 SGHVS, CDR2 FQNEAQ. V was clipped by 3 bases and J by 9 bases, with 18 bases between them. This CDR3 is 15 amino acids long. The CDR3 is CASSLGGLLNAEQFF. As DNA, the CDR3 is TGTGCCAGCAGCTTGGGGGGACTCCTTAATGCTGAGCAGTTCTTC.

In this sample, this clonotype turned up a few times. The CDR3 coding sequence is TGTGCCACATCTTCAGCTAGCGGCTCCTACAATGAGCAGTTCTTC. This translates into CATSSASGSYNEQFF. The chain has TRBV12-3 or TRBV12-4 and TRBJ2-1; TRBD2 aligns across 7 bases. The CDR3 is made up of 15 amino acids. Trimming took 10 bases from V and 0 from J; bases not matched to a gene: 9.

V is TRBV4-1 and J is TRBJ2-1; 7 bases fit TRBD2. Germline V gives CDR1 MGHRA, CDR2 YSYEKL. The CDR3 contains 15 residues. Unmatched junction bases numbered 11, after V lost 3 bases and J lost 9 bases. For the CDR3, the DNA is TGCGCCAGCAGCCATCTCCCAAAACTAGCGATTGAGCAGTTCTTC. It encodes CASSHLPKLAIEQFF.

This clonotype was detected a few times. The CDR3 DNA follows: TGTGCCACCAGTGAGGGGGGAGGGGCCCCGAACACCGGGGAGCTGTTTTTT. This translates into CATSEGGGAPNTGELFF. This chain connects TRBV24-1 to TRBJ2-2; TRBD2 aligns across 7 bases. The CDR3 spans 17 residues. CDR1 and CDR2 from the germline V gene are KGHDR and SFDVKD. Trimming at V came to 4 bases and at J to 0 bases, leaving 7 bases not matched to a gene.

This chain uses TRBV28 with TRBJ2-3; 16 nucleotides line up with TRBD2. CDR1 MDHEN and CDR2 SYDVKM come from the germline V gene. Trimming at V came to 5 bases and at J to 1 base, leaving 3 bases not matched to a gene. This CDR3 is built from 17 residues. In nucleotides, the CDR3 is TGTGCCAGCAGTCCAGGGACTAGCGGGAGGGGCACAGATACGCAGTATTTT. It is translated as CASSPGTSGRGTDTQYF.

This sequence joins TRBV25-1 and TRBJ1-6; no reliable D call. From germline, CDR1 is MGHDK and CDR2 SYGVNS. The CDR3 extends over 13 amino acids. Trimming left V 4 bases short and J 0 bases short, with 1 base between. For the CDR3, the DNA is TGTGCCAGCAGTGTCTCCTATAATTCACCCCTCCACTTT. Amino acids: CASSVSYNSPLHF.

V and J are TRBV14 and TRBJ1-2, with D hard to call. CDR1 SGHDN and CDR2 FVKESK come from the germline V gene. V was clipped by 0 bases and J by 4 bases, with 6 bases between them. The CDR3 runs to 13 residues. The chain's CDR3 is CASSQDGSYGYTF. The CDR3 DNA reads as TGTGCCAGCAGCCAAGATGGAAGCTATGGCTACACCTTC.

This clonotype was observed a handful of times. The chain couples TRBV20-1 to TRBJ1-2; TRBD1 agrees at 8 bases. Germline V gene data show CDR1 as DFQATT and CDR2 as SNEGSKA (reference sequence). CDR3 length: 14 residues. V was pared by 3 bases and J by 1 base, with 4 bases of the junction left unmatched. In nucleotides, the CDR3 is TGCAGTGCTAGTCCCAGGGGGCGTAACTATGGCTACACCTTC. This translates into CSASPRGRNYGYTF.

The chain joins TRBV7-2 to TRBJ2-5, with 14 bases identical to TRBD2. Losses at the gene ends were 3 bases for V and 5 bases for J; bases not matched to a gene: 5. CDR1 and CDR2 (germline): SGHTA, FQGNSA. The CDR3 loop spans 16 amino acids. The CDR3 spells CASSFGTSGSGETQYF. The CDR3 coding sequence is TGTGCCAGCAGCTTCGGGACTAGCGGGAGTGGGGAGACCCAGTACTTC.